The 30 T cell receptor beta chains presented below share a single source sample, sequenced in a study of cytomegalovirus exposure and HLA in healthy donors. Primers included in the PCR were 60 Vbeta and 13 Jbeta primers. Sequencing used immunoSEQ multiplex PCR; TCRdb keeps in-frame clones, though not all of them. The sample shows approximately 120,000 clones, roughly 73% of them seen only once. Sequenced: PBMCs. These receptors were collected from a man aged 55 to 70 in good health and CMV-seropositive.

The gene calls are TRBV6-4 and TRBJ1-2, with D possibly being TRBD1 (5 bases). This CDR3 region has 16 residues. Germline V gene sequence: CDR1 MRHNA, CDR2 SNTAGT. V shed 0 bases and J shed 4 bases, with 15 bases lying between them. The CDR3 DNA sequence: TGTGCCAGCAGTGACTCGAAGGCAGGGCGGTCCTATGGCTACACCTTC. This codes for CASSDSKAGRSYGYTF.

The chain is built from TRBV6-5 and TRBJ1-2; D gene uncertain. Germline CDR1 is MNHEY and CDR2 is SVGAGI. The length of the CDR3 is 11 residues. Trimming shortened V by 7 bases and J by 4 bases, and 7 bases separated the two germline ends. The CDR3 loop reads CASISGYGYTF. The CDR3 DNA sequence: TGTGCCAGCATCTCAGGCTATGGCTACACCTTC.

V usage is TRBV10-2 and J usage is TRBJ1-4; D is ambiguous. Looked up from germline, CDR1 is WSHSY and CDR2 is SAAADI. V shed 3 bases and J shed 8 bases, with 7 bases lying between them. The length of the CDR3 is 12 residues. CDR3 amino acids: CASSEAGEKLFF. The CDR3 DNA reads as TGCGCCAGCAGTGAAGCGGGGGAAAAACTGTTTTTT.

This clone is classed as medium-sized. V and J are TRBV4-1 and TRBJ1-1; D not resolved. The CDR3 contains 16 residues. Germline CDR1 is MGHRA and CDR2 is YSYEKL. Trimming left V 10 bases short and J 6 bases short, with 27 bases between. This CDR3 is CATRPGFGGVSPEAFF. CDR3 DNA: TGCGCCACCCGACCGGGTTTCGGAGGTGTCTCCCCTGAAGCTTTCTTT.

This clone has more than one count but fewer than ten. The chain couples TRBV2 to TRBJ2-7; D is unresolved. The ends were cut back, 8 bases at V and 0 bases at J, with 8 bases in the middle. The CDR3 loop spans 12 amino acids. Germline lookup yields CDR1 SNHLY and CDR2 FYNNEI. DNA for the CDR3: TGTGCCAGCTGCTATAGCTCCTACGAGCAGTACTTC. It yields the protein CASCYSSYEQYF. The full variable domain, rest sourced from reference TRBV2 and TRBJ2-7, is EPEVTQTPSHQVTQMGQEVILRCVPISNHLYFYWYRQILGQKVEFLVSFYNNEISEKSEIFDDQFSVERPDGSNFTLKIRSTKLEDSAMYFCASCYSSYEQYFGPGTRLTVT.

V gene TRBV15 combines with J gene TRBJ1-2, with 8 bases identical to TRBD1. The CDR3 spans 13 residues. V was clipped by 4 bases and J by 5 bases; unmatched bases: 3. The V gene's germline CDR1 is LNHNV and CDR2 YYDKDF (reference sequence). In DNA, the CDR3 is TGTGCCACCAGCACAGGGGGCTTATATGGCTACACCTTC. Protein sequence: CATSTGGLYGYTF.

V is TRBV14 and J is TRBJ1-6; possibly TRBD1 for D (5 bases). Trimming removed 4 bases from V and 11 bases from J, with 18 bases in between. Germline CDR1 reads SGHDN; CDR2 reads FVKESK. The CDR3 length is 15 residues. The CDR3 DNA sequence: TGTGCCAGCAGCCTCTGGGCAGGGTCACCAGCACCCCTCCACTTT. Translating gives CASSLWAGSPAPLHF.

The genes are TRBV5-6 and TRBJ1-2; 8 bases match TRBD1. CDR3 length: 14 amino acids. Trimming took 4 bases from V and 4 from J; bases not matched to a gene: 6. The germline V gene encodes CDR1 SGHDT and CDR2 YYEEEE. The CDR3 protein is CASSPPGQAYGYTF. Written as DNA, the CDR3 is TGTGCCAGCAGCCCCCCGGGACAGGCCTATGGCTACACCTTC. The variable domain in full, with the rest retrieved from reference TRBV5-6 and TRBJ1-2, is DAGVTQSPTHLIKTRGQQVTLRCSPKSGHDTVSWYQQALGQGPQFIFQYYEEEERQRGNFPDRFSGHQFPNYSSELNVNALLLGDSALYLCASSPPGQAYGYTFGSGTRLTVV.

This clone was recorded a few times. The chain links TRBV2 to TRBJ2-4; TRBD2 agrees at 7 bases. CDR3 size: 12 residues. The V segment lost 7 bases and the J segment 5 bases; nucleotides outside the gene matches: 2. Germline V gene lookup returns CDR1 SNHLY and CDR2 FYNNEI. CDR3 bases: TGTGCCAGCATGGGAGGGGAAAACATTCAGTACTTC. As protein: CASMGGENIQYF.

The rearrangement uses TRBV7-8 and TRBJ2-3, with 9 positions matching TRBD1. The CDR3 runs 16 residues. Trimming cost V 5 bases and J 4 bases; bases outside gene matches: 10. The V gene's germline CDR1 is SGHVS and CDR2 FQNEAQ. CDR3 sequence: CASSHFNRGRADTQYF. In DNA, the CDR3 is TGTGCCAGCAGCCACTTTAACAGGGGGCGGGCAGATACGCAGTATTTT.

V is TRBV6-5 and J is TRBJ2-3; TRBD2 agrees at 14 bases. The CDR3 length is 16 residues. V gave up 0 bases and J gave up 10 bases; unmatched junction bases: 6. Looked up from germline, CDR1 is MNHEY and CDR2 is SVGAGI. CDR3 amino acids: CASSYSGTSGGRAQYF. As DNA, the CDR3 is TGTGCCAGCAGTTACTCTGGGACTAGCGGGGGTAGGGCGCAGTATTTT.

The CDR3 reads CASIQGGFDEQFF. CDR3 DNA: TGTGCCAGCATCCAGGGGGGATTCGATGAGCAGTTCTTC. The chain uses TRBV28 and TRBJ2-1, with a weak D call TRBD1 (7 bases). The germline V gene has CDR1 MDHEN and CDR2 SYDVKM. The CDR3 consists of 13 residues. Trimming removed 7 bases at V and 8 bases at J, with 15 bases between.

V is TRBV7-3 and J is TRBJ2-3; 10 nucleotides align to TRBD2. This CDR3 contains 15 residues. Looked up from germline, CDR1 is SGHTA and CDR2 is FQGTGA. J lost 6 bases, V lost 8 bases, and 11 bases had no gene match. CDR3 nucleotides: TGTGCCAGCGCCGGCGAGCGGGGGGGCGGGGATACGCAGTATTTT. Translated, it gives CASAGERGGGDTQYF.

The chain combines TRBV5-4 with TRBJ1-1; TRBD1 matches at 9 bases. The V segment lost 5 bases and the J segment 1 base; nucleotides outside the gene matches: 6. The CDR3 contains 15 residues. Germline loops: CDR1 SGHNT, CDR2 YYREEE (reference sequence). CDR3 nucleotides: TGTGCCAGCAGTCACCCGGGACAGGGGAACACTGAAGCTTTCTTT. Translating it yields CASSHPGQGNTEAFF.

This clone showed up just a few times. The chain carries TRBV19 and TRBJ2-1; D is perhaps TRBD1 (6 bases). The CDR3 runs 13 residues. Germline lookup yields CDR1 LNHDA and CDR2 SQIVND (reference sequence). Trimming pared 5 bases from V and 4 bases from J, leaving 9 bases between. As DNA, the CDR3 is TGTGCCAGTAGTCCAGGACAGTACAATGAGCAGTTCTTC. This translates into CASSPGQYNEQFF.

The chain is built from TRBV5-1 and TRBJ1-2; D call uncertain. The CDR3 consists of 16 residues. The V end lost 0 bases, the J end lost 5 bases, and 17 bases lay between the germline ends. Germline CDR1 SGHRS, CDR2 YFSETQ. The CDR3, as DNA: TGCGCCAGCAGCTTGGCCGGGAGGTCGGCGGTGTATGGCTACACCTTC. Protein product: CASSLAGRSAVYGYTF.

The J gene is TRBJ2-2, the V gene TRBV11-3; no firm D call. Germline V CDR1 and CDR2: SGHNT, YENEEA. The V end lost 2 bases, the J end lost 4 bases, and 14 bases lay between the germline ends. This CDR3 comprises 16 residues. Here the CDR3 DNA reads TGTGCCAGCAGCTTAAACTATCGGTCGGCCACCGGGGAGCTGTTTTTT. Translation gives CASSLNYRSATGELFF.

CDR3 coding DNA: TGTGCCAGCAGTTTAGAGGGACAGGGGGGGGAAAAACTGTTTTTT. It yields the protein CASSLEGQGGEKLFF. The gene calls are TRBV28 and TRBJ1-4; 11 positions agree with TRBD1. The CDR3 covers 15 residues. Germline V gene sequence: CDR1 MDHEN, CDR2 SYDVKM. V shed 2 bases and J 8 bases; nucleotides not matched to a gene: 4.

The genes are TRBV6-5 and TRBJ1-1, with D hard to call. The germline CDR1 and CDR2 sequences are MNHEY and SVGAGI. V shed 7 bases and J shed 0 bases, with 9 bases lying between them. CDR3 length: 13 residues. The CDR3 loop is CASKLSMNTEAFF. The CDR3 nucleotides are TGTGCCAGCAAGTTAAGCATGAACACTGAAGCTTTCTTT.

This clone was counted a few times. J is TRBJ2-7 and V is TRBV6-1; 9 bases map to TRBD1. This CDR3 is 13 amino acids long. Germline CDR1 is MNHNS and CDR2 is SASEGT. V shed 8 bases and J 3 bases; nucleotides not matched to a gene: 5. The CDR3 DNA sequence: TGTGCCAGCGCATGGACAGGGGACTACGAGCAGTACTTC. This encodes CASAWTGDYEQYF.

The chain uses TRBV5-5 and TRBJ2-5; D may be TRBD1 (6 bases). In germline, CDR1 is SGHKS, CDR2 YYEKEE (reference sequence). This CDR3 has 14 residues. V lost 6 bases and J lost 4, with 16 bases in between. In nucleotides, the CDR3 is TGTGCCAGCACGAGACAGGATTGGATAGAGACCCAGTACTTC. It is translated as CASTRQDWIETQYF.

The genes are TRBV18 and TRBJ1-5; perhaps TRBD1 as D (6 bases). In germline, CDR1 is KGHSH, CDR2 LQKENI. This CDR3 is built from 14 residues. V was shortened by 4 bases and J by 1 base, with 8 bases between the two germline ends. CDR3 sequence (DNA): TGTGCCAGCTCACGCCAGGGGAGCAATCAGCCCCAGCATTTT. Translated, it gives CASSRQGSNQPQHF. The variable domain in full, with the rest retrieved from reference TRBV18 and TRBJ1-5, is NAGVMQNPRHLVRRRGQEARLRCSPMKGHSHVYWYRQLPEEGLKFMVYLQKENIIDESGMPKERFSAEFPKEGPSILRIQQVVRGDSAAYFCASSRQGSNQPQHFGDGTRLSIL.

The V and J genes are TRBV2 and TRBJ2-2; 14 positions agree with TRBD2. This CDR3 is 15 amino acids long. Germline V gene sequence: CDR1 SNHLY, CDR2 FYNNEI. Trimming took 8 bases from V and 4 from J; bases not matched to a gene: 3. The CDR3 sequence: CASHGLAGGTGELFF. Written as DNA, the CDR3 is TGTGCCAGCCATGGACTAGCGGGGGGCACCGGGGAGCTGTTTTTT.

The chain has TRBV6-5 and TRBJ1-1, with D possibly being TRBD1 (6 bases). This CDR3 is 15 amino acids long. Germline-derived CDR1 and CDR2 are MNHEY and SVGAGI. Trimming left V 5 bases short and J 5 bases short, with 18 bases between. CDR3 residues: CASSPRQVPDTEAFF. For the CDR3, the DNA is TGTGCCAGCAGTCCGAGACAGGTCCCTGATACTGAAGCTTTCTTT.

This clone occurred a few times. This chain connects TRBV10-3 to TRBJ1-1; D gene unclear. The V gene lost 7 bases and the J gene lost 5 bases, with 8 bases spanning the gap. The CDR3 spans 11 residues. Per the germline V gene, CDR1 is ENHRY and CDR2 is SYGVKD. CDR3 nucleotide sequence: TGTGCCATCAATTCGGGGACTGAAGCTTTCTTT. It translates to CAINSGTEAFF.

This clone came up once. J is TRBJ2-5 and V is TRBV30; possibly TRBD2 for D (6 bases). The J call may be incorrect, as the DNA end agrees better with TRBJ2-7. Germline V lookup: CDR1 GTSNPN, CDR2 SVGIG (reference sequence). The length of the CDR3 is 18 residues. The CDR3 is CAWSAPSSSQLEGYEQYF. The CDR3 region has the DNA TGTGCCTGGAGTGCCCCCTCCTCGTCTCAGTTGGAGGGCTACGAGCAGTACTTC.

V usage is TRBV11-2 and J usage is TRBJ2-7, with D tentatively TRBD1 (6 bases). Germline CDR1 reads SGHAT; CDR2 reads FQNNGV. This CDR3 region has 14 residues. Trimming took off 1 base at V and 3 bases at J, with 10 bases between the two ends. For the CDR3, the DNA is TGTGCCAGCAGCTTAGGGGCCAGGGGCTACGAGCAGTACTTC. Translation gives CASSLGARGYEQYF. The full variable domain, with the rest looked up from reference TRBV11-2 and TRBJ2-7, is EAGVAQSPRYKIIEKRQSVAFWCNPISGHATLYWYQQILGQGPKLLIQFQNNGVVDDSQLPKDRFSAERLKGVDSTLKIQPAKLEDSAVYLCASSLGARGYEQYFGPGTRLTVT.

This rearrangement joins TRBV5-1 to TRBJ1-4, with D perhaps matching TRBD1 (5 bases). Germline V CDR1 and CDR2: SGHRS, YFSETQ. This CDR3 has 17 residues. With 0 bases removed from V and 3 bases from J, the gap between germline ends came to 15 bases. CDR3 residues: CASSLEPGDVANEKLFF. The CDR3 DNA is TGCGCCAGCAGCTTGGAACCGGGGGATGTAGCTAATGAAAAACTGTTTTTT.

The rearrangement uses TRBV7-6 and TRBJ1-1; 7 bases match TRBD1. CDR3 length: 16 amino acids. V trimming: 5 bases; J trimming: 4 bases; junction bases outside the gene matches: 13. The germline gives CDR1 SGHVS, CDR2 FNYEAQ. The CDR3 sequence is CASSKMEGASITEAFF. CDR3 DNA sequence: TGTGCCAGCAGCAAAATGGAGGGGGCCAGTATCACTGAAGCTTTCTTT.

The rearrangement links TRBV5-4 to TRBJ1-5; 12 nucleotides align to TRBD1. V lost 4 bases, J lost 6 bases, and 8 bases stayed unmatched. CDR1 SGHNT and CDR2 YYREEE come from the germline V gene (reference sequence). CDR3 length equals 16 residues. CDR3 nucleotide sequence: TGTGCCAGCAGCACCGGGACAGGGGGCCCGGGTCAGCCCCAGCATTTT. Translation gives CASSTGTGGPGQPQHF.